Here is one T cell receptor (beta chain) with its context. This record belongs to a study of blood T cell repertoires in COVID-19. Study-wide context: Sample material is recorded as cDNA or gDNA derived from T cells, B-cell-depleted T cells, or PBMCs.

J lost 4 bases, V lost 1 base, and 8 bases had no gene match. Germline CDR1 is SGHRS and CDR2 is YFSETQ. The CDR3 extends over 16 amino acids. Seattle participants joined during active infection and were tracked over time. The table came from immunoSEQ multiplex PCR; TCRdb's copy has only in-frame clones and leaves some out. The sample holds 430,000 or so clones, about 87% seen once. Sequences were obtained from peripheral blood. The V call is TRBV5-1, the J call TRBJ2-5; 9 bases are a match to TRBD1. The TCR was taken from a man between 18 and 35 years old with COVID-19, enrolled during active disease. The CDR3 protein is CASSLSGQGSLETQYF. The CDR3 coding sequence is TGCGCCAGCAGCTTGAGCGGACAGGGGTCGTTAGAGACCCAGTACTTC.